This T cell receptor beta chain was recovered during a study of blood T cell repertoires in COVID-19. Overall study context: Whether acute or convalescent, the COVID-19 samples came from the United States, Italy and Spain. From T cells, B-cell-depleted T cells, or PBMCs came the material, which was cDNA or gDNA.

This CDR3 has 13 amino acids. Germline-derived CDR1 and CDR2 are LNHNV and YYDKDF (reference sequence). V lost 2 bases, J lost 3 bases, and 8 bases lay in between. In this sample, this clone turned up a few times. Original processing methods: By means of reference gene primer amplification, nucleated cell counts were estimated. The data were produced by immunoSEQ multiplex PCR, yet TCRdb's version contains in-frame clones alone and is incomplete. V and J calls and clone size are as listed in that table; D and trimming were resolved from the DNA. The data show 120,000 to 150,000 clones, almost 85% seen once.

The sequencing input was peripheral blood. The source is a human donor with acute or convalescent COVID-19. The donor label of this sample is uncertain. The rearrangement links TRBV15 to TRBJ2-7; D call uncertain. The CDR3 region has the DNA TGTGCCACCAGCAGAACAGTAAACTACGAGCAGTACTTC. It translates to CATSRTVNYEQYF. Based on the CDR3 plus reference TRBV15 and TRBJ2-7, the full variable domain is DAMVIQNPRYQVTQFGKPVTLSCSQTLNHNVMYWYQQKSSQAPKLLFHYYDKDFNNEADTPDNFQSRRPNTSFCFLDIRSPGLGDTAMYLCATSRTVNYEQYFGPGTRLTVT.